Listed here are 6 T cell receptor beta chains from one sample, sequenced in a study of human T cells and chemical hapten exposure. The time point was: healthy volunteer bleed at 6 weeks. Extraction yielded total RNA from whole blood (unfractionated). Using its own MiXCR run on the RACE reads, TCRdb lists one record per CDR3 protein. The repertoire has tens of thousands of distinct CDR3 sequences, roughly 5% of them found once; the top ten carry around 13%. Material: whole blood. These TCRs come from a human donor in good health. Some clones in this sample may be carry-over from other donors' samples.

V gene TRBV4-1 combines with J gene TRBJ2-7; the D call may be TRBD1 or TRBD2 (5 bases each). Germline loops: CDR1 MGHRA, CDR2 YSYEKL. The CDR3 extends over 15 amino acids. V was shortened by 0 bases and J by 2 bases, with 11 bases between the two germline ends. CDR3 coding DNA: TGCGCCAGCAGCCAAGAGTTGGGGGATGCCTACGAGCAGTACTTC. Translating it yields CASSQELGDAYEQYF.

CDR3 sequence: CASSQGGAGAFF. CDR3 nucleotides: TGTGCCAGCAGCCAAGGTGGAGCAGGAGCTTTCTTT. The chain couples TRBV3-1 to TRBJ1-1, with D hard to call. The V gene's germline CDR1 is LGHDT and CDR2 YNNKEL (reference sequence). The CDR3 runs 12 residues. Trimming cost V 1 base and J 10 bases, with 10 bases left between them. The full variable domain, with the rest looked up from reference TRBV3-1 and TRBJ1-1, is DTAVSQTPKYLVTQMGNDKSIKCEQNLGHDTMYWYKQDSKKFLKIMFSYNNKELIINETVPNRFSPKSPDKAHLNLHINSLELGDSAVYFCASSQGGAGAFFGQGTRLTVV.

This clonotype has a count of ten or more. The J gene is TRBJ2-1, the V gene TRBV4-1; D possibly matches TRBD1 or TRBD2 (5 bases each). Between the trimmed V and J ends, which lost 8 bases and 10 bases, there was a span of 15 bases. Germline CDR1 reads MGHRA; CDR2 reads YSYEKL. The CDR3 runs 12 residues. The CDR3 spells CASGPLGREQFF. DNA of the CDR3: TGCGCCAGCGGTCCCCTGGGACGGGAGCAGTTCTTC.

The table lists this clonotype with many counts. The CDR3 DNA is TGTGCCAGCAGCTTAGTGCGGGTAGGGGGCGGCACAGATACGCAGTATTTT. It encodes CASSLVRVGGGTDTQYF. This chain connects TRBV7-2 to TRBJ2-3, with 7 bases aligning to TRBD1. Losses at the gene ends were 1 base for V and 1 base for J; bases not matched to a gene: 8. Per germline, CDR1 SGHTA and CDR2 FQGNSA. The CDR3 loop spans 17 amino acids.

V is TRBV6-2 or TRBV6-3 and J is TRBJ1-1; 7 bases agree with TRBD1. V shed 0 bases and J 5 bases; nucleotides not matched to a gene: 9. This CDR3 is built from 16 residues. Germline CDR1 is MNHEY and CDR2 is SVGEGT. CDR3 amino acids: CASSYSTQTGRTEAFF. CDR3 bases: TGTGCCAGCAGTTACTCGACCCAGACAGGGAGGACTGAAGCTTTCTTT.

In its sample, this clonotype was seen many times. The DNA of the CDR3 is TGTGCCAGCAGTTTCCGGGGGGGAAAACTGTTTTTT. Translating gives CASSFRGGKLFF. The chain recombines TRBV28 with TRBJ1-4; D perhaps matches TRBD1 (5 bases). This CDR3 spans 12 amino acids. CDR1 is MDHEN, CDR2 SYDVKM, per germline. Between the trimmed V and J ends, which lost 3 bases and 10 bases, there was a span of 9 bases.